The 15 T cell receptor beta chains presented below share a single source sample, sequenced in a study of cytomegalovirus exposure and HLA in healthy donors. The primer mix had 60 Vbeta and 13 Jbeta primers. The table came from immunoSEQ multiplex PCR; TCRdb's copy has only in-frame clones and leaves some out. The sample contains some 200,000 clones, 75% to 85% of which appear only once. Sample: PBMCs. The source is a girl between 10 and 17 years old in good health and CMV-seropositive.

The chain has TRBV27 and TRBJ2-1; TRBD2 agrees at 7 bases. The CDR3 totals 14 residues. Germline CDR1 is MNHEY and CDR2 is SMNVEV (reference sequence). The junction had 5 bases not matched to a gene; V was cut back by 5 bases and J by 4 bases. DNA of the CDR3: TGTGCCAGCAGTGGCCGACTAGCATACAATGAGCAGTTCTTC. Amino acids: CASSGRLAYNEQFF.

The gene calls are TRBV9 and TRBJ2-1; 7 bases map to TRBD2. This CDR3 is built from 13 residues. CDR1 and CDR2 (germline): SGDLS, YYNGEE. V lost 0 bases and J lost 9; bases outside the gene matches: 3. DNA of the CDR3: TGTGCCAGCAGCGTAGTCCCGGGAGGTGAGCAGTTCTTC. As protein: CASSVVPGGEQFF.

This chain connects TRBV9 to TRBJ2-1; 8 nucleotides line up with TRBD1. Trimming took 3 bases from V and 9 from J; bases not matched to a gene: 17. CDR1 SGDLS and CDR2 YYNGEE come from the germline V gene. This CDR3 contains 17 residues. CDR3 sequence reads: CASSAPPGDRTSGEQFF. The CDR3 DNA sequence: TGTGCCAGCAGCGCCCCGCCCGGGGACAGGACGAGCGGTGAGCAGTTCTTC.

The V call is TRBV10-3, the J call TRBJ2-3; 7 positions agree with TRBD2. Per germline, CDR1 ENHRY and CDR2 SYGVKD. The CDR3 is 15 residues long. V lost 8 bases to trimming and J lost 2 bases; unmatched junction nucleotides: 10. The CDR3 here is CAIRPWRGSTDTQYF. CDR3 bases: TGTGCCATCCGACCGTGGCGGGGGTCCACAGATACGCAGTATTTT.

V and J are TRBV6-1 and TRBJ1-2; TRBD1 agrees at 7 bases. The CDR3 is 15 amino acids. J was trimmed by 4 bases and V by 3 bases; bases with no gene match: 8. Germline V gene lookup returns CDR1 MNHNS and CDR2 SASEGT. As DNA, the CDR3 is TGTGCCAGCAGTGATGCCTGGGACAGCCCCTATGGCTACACCTTC. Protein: CASSDAWDSPYGYTF.

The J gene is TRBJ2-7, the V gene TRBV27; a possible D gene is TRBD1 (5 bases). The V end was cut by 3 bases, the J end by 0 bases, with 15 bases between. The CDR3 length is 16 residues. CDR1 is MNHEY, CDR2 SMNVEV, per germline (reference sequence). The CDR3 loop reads CASSFYDSVDSYEQYF. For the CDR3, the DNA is TGTGCCAGCAGTTTCTACGACAGCGTTGACTCCTACGAGCAGTACTTC.

The CDR3 loop reads CASSQRLQETQYF. For the CDR3, the DNA is TGTGCCAGCAGTCAGCGGCTCCAAGAGACCCAGTACTTC. The chain employs TRBV9 and TRBJ2-5; D might be TRBD2 (5 bases). CDR1 and CDR2 from the germline V gene are SGDLS and YYNGEE. The CDR3 extends over 13 amino acids. V was trimmed by 5 bases and J by 1 base, leaving 9 bases between them.

The CDR3 coding sequence is TGTGCCAGCAGTTACTCGACTGTAGGATCCGGTTCACCCCTCCACTTT. Its protein product is CASSYSTVGSGSPLHF. The gene calls are TRBV6-5 and TRBJ1-6, with D unresolved. The CDR3 runs 16 residues. V lost 0 bases, J lost 9 bases, and 15 bases lay in between. Germline CDR1 MNHEY, CDR2 SVGAGI.

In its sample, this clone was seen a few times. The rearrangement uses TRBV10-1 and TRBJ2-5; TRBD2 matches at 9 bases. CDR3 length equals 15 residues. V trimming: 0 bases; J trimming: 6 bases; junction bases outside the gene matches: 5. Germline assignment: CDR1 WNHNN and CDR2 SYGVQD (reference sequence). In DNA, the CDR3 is TGCGCCAGCAGTGAGTCCCACAGCGGGGGGAAGACCCAGTACTTC. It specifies CASSESHSGGKTQYF.

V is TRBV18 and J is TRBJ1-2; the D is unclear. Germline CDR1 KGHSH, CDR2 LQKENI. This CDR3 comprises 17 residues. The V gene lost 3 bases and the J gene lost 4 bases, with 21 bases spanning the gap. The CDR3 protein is CASSPNLQWREGYGYTF. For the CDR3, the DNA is TGTGCCAGCTCACCGAACCTACAGTGGCGCGAGGGCTATGGCTACACCTTC.

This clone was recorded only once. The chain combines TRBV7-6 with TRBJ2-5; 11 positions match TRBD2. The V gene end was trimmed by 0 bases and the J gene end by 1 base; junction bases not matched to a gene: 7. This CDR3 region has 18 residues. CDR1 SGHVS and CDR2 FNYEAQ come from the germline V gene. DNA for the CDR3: TGTGCCAGCAGCTTAGCCGTCCCTAGCGGGGGGACCCAAGAGACCCAGTACTTC. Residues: CASSLAVPSGGTQETQYF.

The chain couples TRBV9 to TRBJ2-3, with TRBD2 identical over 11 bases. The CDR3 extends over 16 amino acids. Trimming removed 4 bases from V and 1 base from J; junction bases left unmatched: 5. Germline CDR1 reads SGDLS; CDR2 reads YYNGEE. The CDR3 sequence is CASSPRLAGRTDTQYF. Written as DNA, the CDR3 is TGTGCCAGCAGCCCGAGACTAGCGGGGCGCACAGATACGCAGTATTTT.

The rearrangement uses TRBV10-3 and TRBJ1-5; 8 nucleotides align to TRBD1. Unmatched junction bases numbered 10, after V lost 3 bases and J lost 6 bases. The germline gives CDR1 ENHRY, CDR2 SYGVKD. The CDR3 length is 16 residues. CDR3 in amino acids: CAISDIQGGSGQPQHF. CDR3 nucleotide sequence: TGTGCCATCAGTGATATACAGGGGGGAAGTGGTCAGCCCCAGCATTTT.

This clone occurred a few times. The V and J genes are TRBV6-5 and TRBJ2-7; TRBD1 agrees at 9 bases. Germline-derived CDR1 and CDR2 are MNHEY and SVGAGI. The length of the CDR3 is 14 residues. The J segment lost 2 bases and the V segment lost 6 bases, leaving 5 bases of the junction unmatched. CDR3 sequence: CASSRGQGTYEQYF. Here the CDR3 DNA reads TGTGCCAGCAGCCGGGGACAGGGTACCTACGAGCAGTACTTC.

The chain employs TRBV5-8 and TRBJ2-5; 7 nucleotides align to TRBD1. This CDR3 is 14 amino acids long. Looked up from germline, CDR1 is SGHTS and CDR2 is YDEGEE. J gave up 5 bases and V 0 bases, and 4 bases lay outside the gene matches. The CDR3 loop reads CASSLGQGGETQYF. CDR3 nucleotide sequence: TGTGCCAGCAGCTTGGGACAGGGTGGCGAGACCCAGTACTTC.